This entry concerns a single TCR beta chain. Its antigen remains unknown. J was trimmed by 0 bases and V by 5 bases; bases with no gene match: 5. The V gene's germline CDR1 is SGHAT and CDR2 FQNNGV. CDR3 size: 15 residues. This record comes from a study of cytomegalovirus exposure and HLA in healthy donors. General observations from the study: In vitro experiments confirmed that three CMV-associated chains were specific for CMV antigens.

The PCR used 60 Vbeta and 13 Jbeta primers. Some clones are missing from TCRdb's copy, which holds only in-frame ones; the method was immunoSEQ multiplex PCR. Counted here are some 130,000 clones, about 10% occurring once; the ten biggest clones make up roughly 2%. The gene calls are TRBV11-2 and TRBJ1-1; 8 bases match TRBD1. The clonotype was recovered from a man in his forties or fifties in good health and CMV-seronegative. Sequencing was done on a sample of PBMCs. The chain's CDR3 is CASSATGGVNTEAFF. As DNA, the CDR3 is TGTGCCAGCAGCGCAACAGGGGGAGTGAACACTGAAGCTTTCTTT.